This T cell receptor beta chain was identified in a study of Ad26.COV2.S vaccination and SARS-CoV-2 variants. For the study at large: By the intramuscular route, Ad26.COV2.S was given once, or twice 56 days apart. Overall study results and limits: The placebo group had lower spike-specific TCR breadth than the vaccine recipients did.

This clone is a singleton in its sample. Its antigen is unidentified. The sample's treatment: some 19 received Ad26.COV2.S at low or high dose, single or two shots; 5 received placebo; per-sample allocation not given. Sampling happened 63 days after the first vaccine or placebo injection. TCRdb's table, derived via immunoSEQ multiplex PCR, lists solely in-frame clones and lacks some. In the table there are about 260,000 clones, approximately 90% of which are singletons. The CDR3 is made up of 15 amino acids. V was shortened by 0 bases and J by 4 bases, with 11 bases between the two germline ends. Germline V gene data show CDR1 as LGHNA and CDR2 as YSLEER.

The TCR was taken from a person aged 18-65 years who received the Ad26.COV2.S COVID-19 vaccine or a placebo. This specimen consisted of peripheral blood, obtained in a trial of Ad26.COV2.S vaccine versus placebo. The V call is TRBV4-3, the J call TRBJ2-3; D gene unclear. For the CDR3, the DNA is TGCGCCAGCAGCCAAGATGTGCGAAGGGCAGATACGCAGTATTTT. Its translation is CASSQDVRRADTQYF.